What follows is one T cell receptor (beta chain) and its context. Profiling relied on immunoSEQ multiplex PCR, and the TCRdb table lists in-frame clones only, not all of them. Found here are around 180,000 clones, around 85% of them singletons; the top ten hold over 2.5%. This sample was included in a study of blood T cell repertoires in COVID-19. This CDR3 is built from 15 residues. Per germline, CDR1 SGHTA and CDR2 FQGTGA. Trimming at V came to 5 bases and at J to 7 bases, leaving 9 bases not matched to a gene. The sequence came from a man between 60 and 75 years old with acute or convalescent COVID-19. The chain employs TRBV7-3 and TRBJ2-1; 9 bases are shared with TRBD2. The specimen sequenced was peripheral blood. The CDR3 DNA follows: TGTGCCAGCAGCCCGGATAGCGGGAGTATAAATGAGCAGTTCTTC. This encodes CASSPDSGSINEQFF.